This passage covers 16 T cell receptor beta chains from one sample sequenced in a study of radiotherapy plus CTLA-4 blockade in lung cancer. The table came from immunoSEQ multiplex PCR; TCRdb's copy has only in-frame clones and leaves some out. The profile shows tens of thousands of clones, 80% to 90% of them singletons. Here the sequenced sample was peripheral blood, taken from a patient treated with radiotherapy plus ipilimumab. The receptors originated from a human donor with non-small cell lung cancer whose response to radiotherapy plus ipilimumab could not be evaluated.

The gene calls are TRBV28 and TRBJ2-1; 7 nucleotides agree with TRBD2. Germline loops: CDR1 MDHEN, CDR2 SYDVKM. This CDR3 has 18 residues. Unmatched junction bases numbered 18, after V lost 4 bases and J lost 6 bases. CDR3 amino acids: CASSSGGRGDGAGNEQFF. Written as DNA, the CDR3 is TGTGCCAGCAGTTCCGGGGGACGGGGGGACGGAGCGGGCAATGAGCAGTTCTTC. The whole variable domain, filled in from reference TRBV28 and TRBJ2-1, reads DVKVTQSSRYLVKRTGEKVFLECVQDMDHENMFWYRQDPGLGLRLIYFSYDVKMKEKGDIPEGYSVSREKKERFSLILESASTNQTSMYLCASSSGGRGDGAGNEQFFGPGTRLTVL.

Turning to this clone: One end of the junction does not line up with germline, which may come from a read error. The chain uses TRBV7-3 and TRBJ2-5; TRBD2 agrees at 9 bases. Germline values: CDR1 SGHTA, CDR2 FQGTGA. The CDR3 spans 17 residues. CDR3 residues: CTSSQYPSGDRRETQYF. The DNA of the CDR3 is TGTACCAGCAGCCAGTACCCTAGCGGGGACCGGCGAGAGACCCAGTACTTC.

The rearrangement joins TRBV10-1 to TRBJ2-2, with D maybe TRBD2 (7 bases). Germline V gene data show CDR1 as WNHNN and CDR2 as SYGVQD (reference sequence). CDR3 length: 13 residues. The DNA of the CDR3 is TGCGGGGGGGGCCTAGCGAACACCGGGGAGCTGTTTTTT. Translation: CGGGLANTGELFF.

The chain couples TRBV5-4 to TRBJ1-3, with unresolved D. V gave up 2 bases and J gave up 0 bases, with 6 bases separating them. Germline CDR1 reads SGHNT; CDR2 reads YYREEE (reference sequence). CDR3 length equals 14 residues. The CDR3 here is CASSLATSGNTIYF. DNA for the CDR3: TGTGCCAGCAGCTTAGCGACCTCTGGAAACACCATATATTTT.

J is TRBJ1-1 and V is TRBV6-5, with D perhaps TRBD1 (6 bases). Trimming pared 7 bases from V and 11 bases from J, leaving 17 bases between. Germline values: CDR1 MNHEY, CDR2 SVGAGI. The CDR3 has 12 residues. In DNA, the CDR3 is TGTGCCAGCATGGTTACCAGGGGCTCGGCTTTCTTT. Translated: CASMVTRGSAFF.

In its sample, this clone was seen a few times. The chain carries TRBV10-2 and TRBJ2-7, with no clear D. Trimming took off 8 bases at V and 0 bases at J, with 14 bases between the two ends. This CDR3 contains 14 residues. Germline V gives CDR1 WSHSY, CDR2 SAAADI. The DNA of the CDR3 is TGCGCCAGCCGCGAGCCGGTGAGCTCCTACGAGCAGTACTTC. It translates to CASREPVSSYEQYF.

The V gene is TRBV7-3, the J gene TRBJ1-2, with 8 bases matching TRBD1. The CDR3 covers 15 residues. V lost 5 bases and J lost 7; bases outside the gene matches: 12. CDR1 SGHTA and CDR2 FQGTGA come from the germline V gene. CDR3 region: CASSPGTGVGRGYTF. Here the CDR3 DNA reads TGTGCCAGCAGCCCGGGGACAGGCGTCGGTCGTGGCTACACCTTC.

The chain links TRBV7-9 to TRBJ1-2; tentative D call: TRBD1 (5 bases). V lost 5 bases and J 4 bases, leaving 17 bases between the germline ends. Germline V gene sequence: CDR1 SEHNR, CDR2 FQNEAQ (reference sequence). The CDR3 runs 15 residues. In DNA form, the CDR3 reads TGTGCCAGCAGCCAAGATAGGGGAGGCCTCTATGGCTACACCTTC. Protein sequence: CASSQDRGGLYGYTF. The variable domain in full, with the rest retrieved from reference TRBV7-9 and TRBJ1-2, is DTGVSQNPRHKITKRGQNVTFRCDPISEHNRLYWYRQTLGQGPEFLTYFQNEAQLEKSRLLSDRFSAERPKGSFSTLEIQRTEQGDSAMYLCASSQDRGGLYGYTFGSGTRLTVV.

This rearrangement joins TRBV6-5 to TRBJ1-5; 11 bases align to TRBD1. The trim removed 5 bases at V and 9 bases at J, leaving 3 bases unmatched. From germline, CDR1 is MNHEY and CDR2 SVGAGI. This CDR3 is built from 13 residues. CDR3 residues: CASSVDRGRPQHF. The CDR3 DNA is TGTGCCAGCAGTGTGGACAGGGGGCGGCCCCAGCATTTT.

This rearrangement joins TRBV20-1 to TRBJ2-7, with D maybe TRBD1 (5 bases). Germline V gene sequence: CDR1 DFQATT, CDR2 SNEGSKA (reference sequence). Trimming left V 0 bases short and J 10 bases short, with 10 bases between. The CDR3 has 11 residues. CDR3 loop: CSARDGQGQYF. DNA of the CDR3: TGCAGTGCTAGAGACGGGCAGGGCCAGTACTTC.

The rearrangement links TRBV5-6 to TRBJ1-1; D gene uncertain. Trimming took off 4 bases at V and 0 bases at J, with 10 bases between the two ends. The CDR3 runs 14 residues. CDR1 is SGHDT and CDR2 is YYEEEE in the germline V gene. Here the CDR3 reads CASSPYFMNTEAFF. The DNA of the CDR3 is TGTGCCAGCAGCCCCTATTTTATGAACACTGAAGCTTTCTTT.

The chain carries TRBV25-1 and TRBJ1-2; TRBD1 matches 7 bases. The CDR3 spans 13 residues. Per the germline V gene, CDR1 is MGHDK and CDR2 is SYGVNS. J lost 7 bases, V lost 4 bases, and 6 bases had no gene match. The CDR3 reads CASSVSRDSGYTF. In nucleotides, the CDR3 is TGTGCCAGCAGTGTCAGCCGGGACAGTGGCTACACCTTC.

The chain recombines TRBV4-1 with TRBJ2-7; 10 bases match TRBD1. CDR3 size: 14 residues. Looked up from germline, CDR1 is MGHRA and CDR2 is YSYEKL. V dropped 4 bases and J dropped 4; count of bases not matched to a gene: 4. The CDR3 region is CASSLGTGEYEQYF. The DNA for the CDR3 is TGCGCCAGCAGCCTCGGGACAGGGGAGTACGAGCAGTACTTC.

The chain joins TRBV19 to TRBJ2-1, with D uncertain. V was clipped by 3 bases and J by 10 bases, with 7 bases between them. This CDR3 spans 11 amino acids. Germline V gene sequence: CDR1 LNHDA, CDR2 SQIVND (reference sequence). The CDR3 loop reads CASSMWREQFF. The DNA for the CDR3 is TGTGCCAGTAGTATGTGGCGGGAGCAGTTCTTC.

J is TRBJ2-5 and V is TRBV14; possible D gene TRBD1, 5 bases. The CDR3 has 14 residues. The V end was cut by 2 bases, the J end by 1 base, with 8 bases between. CDR1 is SGHDN and CDR2 is FVKESK in the germline V gene. CDR3 sequence: CASSQRQLQETQYF. CDR3 nucleotide sequence: TGTGCCAGCAGCCAAAGACAGCTCCAAGAGACCCAGTACTTC.

This clone was detected only a few times. The chain is built from TRBV6-5 and TRBJ1-5; 7 positions agree with TRBD1. V trimming: 6 bases; J trimming: 6 bases; junction bases outside the gene matches: 8. In germline, CDR1 is MNHEY, CDR2 SVGAGI. This CDR3 region has 14 residues. The CDR3: CASRPNRGGQPQHF. In nucleotides, the CDR3 is TGTGCCAGCAGACCTAACAGGGGCGGTCAGCCCCAGCATTTT.